The clone carrying this TCR beta chain showed up just a few times. Its antigen is not identified. TCRdb fed the reads into MiXCR, producing one record per CDR3 protein. Here the sample spans 680,000 or so distinct CDR3 sequences, around 35% being singletons. This entry comes from a study of T cell repertoires in cytomegalovirus infection. Trimming pared 6 bases from V and 0 bases from J, leaving 23 bases between. This CDR3 is built from 19 residues. This specimen consisted of cultured PBMCs, obtained from culture after CMV antigen stimulation. The gene calls are TRBV12-3 or TRBV12-4 and TRBJ1-4, with D tentatively TRBD1 (5 bases). This TCR came from a human donor in good health (CMV status not recorded). Some clones in this sample may be carry-over from other donors' samples. The CDR3, as DNA: TGTGCCAGCAGCCCCTCAGGGTGGGTGGTCTCCTCAACTAATGAAAAACTGTTTTTT. Its translation: CASSPSGWVVSSTNEKLFF.